This T cell receptor (beta chain) is from a study of cytomegalovirus exposure and HLA in healthy donors. Study results and caveats: A later analysis linked a missense variant in DCLRE1C to the trimming of TCR beta V and J genes.

Likely unrecorded immune exposures existed in these nominally healthy donors. The trim removed 0 bases at V and 2 bases at J, leaving 5 bases unmatched. Germline V CDR1 and CDR2: SEHNR, FQNEAQ (reference sequence). CDR3 length: 16 residues. Comment on this clone: The antigen is undetermined.

Vbeta (60) and Jbeta (13) primers were used in the PCR. The method was immunoSEQ multiplex PCR; TCRdb's version includes in-frame clones alone and lacks a portion of them. The sample includes around 94,000 clones, over 65% of them seen just once. J is TRBJ2-3 and V is TRBV7-9; 7 bases align to TRBD2. Input material: PBMCs. The sequence was collected from a woman aged 40 to 49 in good health and CMV-seropositive. The CDR3 region is CASSLAGLAVTDTQYF. The DNA for the CDR3 is TGTGCCAGCAGCTTAGCGGGGCTAGCGGTCACAGATACGCAGTATTTT.